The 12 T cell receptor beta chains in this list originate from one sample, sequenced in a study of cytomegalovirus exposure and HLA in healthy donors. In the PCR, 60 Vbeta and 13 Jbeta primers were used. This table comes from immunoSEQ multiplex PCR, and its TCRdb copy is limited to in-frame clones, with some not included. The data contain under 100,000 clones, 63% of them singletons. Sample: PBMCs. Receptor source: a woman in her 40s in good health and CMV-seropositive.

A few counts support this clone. CDR3 residues: CASSQGFVRGVKLFF. CDR3 nucleotides: TGCGCCAGCAGCCAAGGGTTCGTAAGGGGCGTAAAACTGTTTTTT. The gene calls are TRBV4-1 and TRBJ1-4; tentative D call: TRBD1 (5 bases). CDR3 size: 15 residues. Germline V CDR1 and CDR2: MGHRA, YSYEKL. Trimming took off 1 base at V and 10 bases at J, with 16 bases between the two ends.

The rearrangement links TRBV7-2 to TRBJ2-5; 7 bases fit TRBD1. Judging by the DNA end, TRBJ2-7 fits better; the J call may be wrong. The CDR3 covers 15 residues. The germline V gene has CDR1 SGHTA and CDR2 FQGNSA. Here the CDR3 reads CASSTEGARYNEQYF. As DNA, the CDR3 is TGTGCCAGCAGCACAGAGGGGGCGCGTTATAACGAGCAGTACTTC.

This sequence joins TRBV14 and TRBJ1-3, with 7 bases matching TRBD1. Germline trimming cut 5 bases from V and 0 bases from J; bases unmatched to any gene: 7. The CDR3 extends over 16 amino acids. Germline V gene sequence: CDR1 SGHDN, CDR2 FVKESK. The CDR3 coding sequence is TGTGCCAGCAGCACCCGGACAGGAGTCTCTGGAAACACCATATATTTT. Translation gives CASSTRTGVSGNTIYF. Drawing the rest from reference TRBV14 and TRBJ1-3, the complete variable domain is EAGVTQFPSHSVIEKGQTVTLRCDPISGHDNLYWYRRVMGKEIKFLLHFVKESKQDESGMPNNRFLAERTGGTYSTLKVQPAELEDSGVYFCASSTRTGVSGNTIYFGEGSWLTVV.

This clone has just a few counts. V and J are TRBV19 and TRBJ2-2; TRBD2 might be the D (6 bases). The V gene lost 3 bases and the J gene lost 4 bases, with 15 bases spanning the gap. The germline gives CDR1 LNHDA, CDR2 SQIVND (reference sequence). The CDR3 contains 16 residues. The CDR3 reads CASSMVRLGPTGELFF. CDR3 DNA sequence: TGTGCCAGTAGTATGGTTCGACTAGGACCCACCGGGGAGCTGTTTTTT.

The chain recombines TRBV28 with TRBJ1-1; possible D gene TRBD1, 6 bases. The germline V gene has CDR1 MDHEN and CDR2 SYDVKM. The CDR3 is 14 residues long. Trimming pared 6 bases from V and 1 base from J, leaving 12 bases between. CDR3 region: CASRRDRPNTEAFF. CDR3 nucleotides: TGTGCCAGCAGACGTGACAGGCCGAACACTGAAGCTTTCTTT.

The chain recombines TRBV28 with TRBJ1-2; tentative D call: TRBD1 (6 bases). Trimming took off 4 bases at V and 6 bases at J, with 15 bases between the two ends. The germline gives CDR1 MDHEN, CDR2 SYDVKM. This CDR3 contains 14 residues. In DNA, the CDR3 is TGTGCCAGCAGTTGGGGGGGCGGGGGAGATGGCTACACCTTC. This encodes CASSWGGGGDGYTF.

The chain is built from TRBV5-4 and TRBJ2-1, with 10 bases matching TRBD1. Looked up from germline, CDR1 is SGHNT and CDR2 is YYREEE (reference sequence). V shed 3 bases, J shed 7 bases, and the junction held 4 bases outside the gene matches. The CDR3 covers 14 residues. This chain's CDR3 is CASSSRDRGNEQFF. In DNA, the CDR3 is TGTGCCAGCAGCTCCCGGGACAGGGGAAATGAGCAGTTCTTC.

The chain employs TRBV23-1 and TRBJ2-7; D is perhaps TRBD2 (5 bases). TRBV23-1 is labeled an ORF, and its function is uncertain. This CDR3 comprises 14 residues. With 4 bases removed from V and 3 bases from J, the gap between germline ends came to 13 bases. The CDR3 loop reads CASSPHGENYEQYF. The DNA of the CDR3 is TGCGCCAGCAGTCCTCACGGGGAGAACTACGAGCAGTACTTC.

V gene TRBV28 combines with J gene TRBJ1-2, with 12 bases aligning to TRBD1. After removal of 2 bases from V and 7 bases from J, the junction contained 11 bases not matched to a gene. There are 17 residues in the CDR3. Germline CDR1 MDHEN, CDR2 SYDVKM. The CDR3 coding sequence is TGTGCCAGCAGTTTAGGGACAGGGGGCGGCAAAGTCCTTGGCTACACCTTC. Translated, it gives CASSLGTGGGKVLGYTF.

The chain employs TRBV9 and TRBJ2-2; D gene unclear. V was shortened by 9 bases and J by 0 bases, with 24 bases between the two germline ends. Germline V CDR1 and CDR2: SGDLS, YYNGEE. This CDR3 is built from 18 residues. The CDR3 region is CATSLPYLGETNTGELFF. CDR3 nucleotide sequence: TGTGCCACGAGCCTACCCTACTTGGGCGAAACGAACACCGGGGAGCTGTTTTTT.

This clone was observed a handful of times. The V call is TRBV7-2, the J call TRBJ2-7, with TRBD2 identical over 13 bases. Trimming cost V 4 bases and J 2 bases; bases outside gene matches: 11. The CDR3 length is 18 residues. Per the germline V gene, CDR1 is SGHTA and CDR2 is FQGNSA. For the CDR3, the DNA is TGTGCCAGCAGCTCACTAGCGGGAGGGCCCTCGCAGGCCTACGAGCAGTACTTC. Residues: CASSSLAGGPSQAYEQYF.

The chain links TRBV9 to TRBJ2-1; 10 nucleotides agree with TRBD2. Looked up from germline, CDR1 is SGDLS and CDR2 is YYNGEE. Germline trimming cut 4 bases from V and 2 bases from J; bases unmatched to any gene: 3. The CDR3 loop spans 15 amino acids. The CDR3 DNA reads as TGTGCCAGCAGCTCGAGCGGGAGGGCCTACAATGAGCAGTTCTTC. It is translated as CASSSSGRAYNEQFF.